This T cell receptor (beta chain) comes out of a study of shared clonotypes between healthy human individuals. CDR1 is SGHRS, CDR2 YFSETQ, per germline. With 0 bases clipped from V and 5 bases from J, the junction kept 7 bases outside the gene matches. This CDR3 is 16 amino acids long. TCRdb's copy holds only in-frame clones and misses some; the assay was immunoSEQ multiplex PCR. Counted here are some 2,000,000 clones, 85% to 95% occurring once; the ten biggest clones make up 0.1% to 0.15%. In the case of this clone: As yet, its antigen is unknown.

Study-level points and caveats: A few donors had around 5% of their naive CD4 clonotypes in common.

The receptor comes from a man aged 18 to 30 in good health. Sequencing used naive CD4+ T cells sorted from blood. Subset here: CD45RA+ positively selected. V and J are TRBV5-1 and TRBJ2-2, with 7 bases matching TRBD1. The CDR3 sequence is CASSLDPGGRTGELFF. In DNA form, the CDR3 reads TGCGCCAGCAGCTTGGATCCAGGGGGAAGAACCGGGGAGCTGTTTTTT.